The rows below give T cell receptor beta chains drawn from one sample of a study of TIL therapy for anti-PD-1-resistant metastatic lung cancer. TCRdb's copy holds only in-frame clones and misses some; the assay was immunoSEQ multiplex PCR. The repertoire holds roughly 23,000 clones, with around 70% as singletons. The source was blood, collected at baseline. The origin of the receptors is a person between 25 and 80 years old with non-small cell lung cancer. CDR3s include the opening cysteine and the closing phenylalanine or tryptophan. The order of the fields is clone size, V gene, D gene, J gene, CDR3 protein, CDR3 DNA. The D gene is left open where the match is weak. The size field is filled for only some rows; it gives once, few, many or a size class.

once	TRBV5-5	TRBD1	TRBJ2-2	CASSLGQGATGELFF	TGTGCCAGCAGCTTGGGACAGGGGGCTACCGGGGAGCTGTTTTTT
-	TRBV16	-	TRBJ1-5	CASSHERSYSNQPQHF	TGTGCCAGCAGCCATGAGCGCAGTTATAGCAATCAGCCCCAGCATTTT
-	TRBV12-3/TRBV12-4	TRBD2	TRBJ2-1	CACGDLAGVQFF	TGTGCCTGCGGGGACTTAGCGGGGGTGCAGTTCTTC
-	TRBV29-1	TRBD2	TRBJ2-7	CSVKGTSGSIYEQYF	TGCAGCGTCAAAGGGACTAGCGGGAGCATCTACGAGCAGTACTTC
-	TRBV5-1	-	TRBJ2-1	CASSLAGDTYNEQFF	TGCGCCAGCAGCTTGGCCGGGGACACCTACAATGAGCAGTTCTTC
-	TRBV7-2	TRBD1	TRBJ1-4	CASSPTGTGHEKLFF	TGTGCCAGCAGTCCGACCGGGACAGGGCATGAAAAACTGTTTTTT
-	TRBV2	TRBD2	TRBJ2-2	CASLGGSGGTGELFF	TGTGCCAGCCTCGGGGGAAGCGGGGGCACCGGGGAGCTGTTTTTT
-	TRBV30	-	TRBJ1-2	CAITLGAGGYTF	TGTGCTATTACCCTGGGGGCGGGTGGCTACACCTTC
-	TRBV27	-	TRBJ1-1	CASSQGTLSFSNTEAFF	TGTGCCAGCAGCCAGGGGACCCTCTCCTTCTCGAACACTGAAGCTTTCTTT
-	TRBV4-1	TRBD2	TRBJ2-2	CASSRIISGRGAGELFF	TGCGCCAGCAGCCGAATCATTAGCGGGAGAGGGGCCGGGGAGCTGTTTTTT
few	TRBV6-6	TRBD2	TRBJ2-1	CATKGREGPHNEQFF	TGTGCCACCAAGGGGCGGGAGGGCCCCCACAATGAGCAGTTCTTC
-	TRBV6-5	TRBD2	TRBJ2-1	CAIRRGVAANEQFF	TGTGCCATTAGGCGGGGGGTCGCCGCCAATGAGCAGTTCTTC
-	TRBV9	TRBD1	TRBJ1-1	CASSRDGGQGIEAFF	TGTGCCAGCAGCAGAGACGGGGGACAGGGGATTGAAGCTTTCTTT
-	TRBV5-1	-	TRBJ2-7	CASSSNPTGYEQYF	TGCGCCAGCAGCTCAAACCCCACCGGCTACGAGCAGTACTTC
-	TRBV4-2	-	TRBJ2-1	CASSQDLSINEQFF	TGTGCCAGCAGCCAAGATCTGTCCATCAATGAGCAGTTCTTC
-	TRBV4-1	TRBD1	TRBJ2-7	CASSQTRTGSSYEQYF	TGCGCCAGCAGCCAAACCAGGACAGGGAGCTCCTACGAGCAGTACTTC
-	TRBV10-3	-	TRBJ1-2	CAIGAENYGYTF	TGTGCCATCGGGGCCGAGAACTATGGCTACACCTTC
-	TRBV6-6	TRBD1	TRBJ1-6	CASSRAPVNRGSSYNSPLHF	TGTGCCAGCAGTCGCGCCCCCGTAAACAGGGGAAGCTCCTATAATTCACCCCTCCACTTT
-	TRBV7-2	-	TRBJ1-2	CASSLGIGYYGYTF	TGTGCCAGCAGCTTAGGAATAGGCTACTATGGCTACACCTTC
-	TRBV18	-	TRBJ1-2	CASSPTGESNYGYTF	TGTGCCAGCTCACCAACAGGAGAATCTAACTATGGCTACACCTTC
-	TRBV5-1	TRBD1	TRBJ2-7	CASSLDGTGTYEQYF	TGCGCCAGCAGCTTGGACGGGACAGGGACCTACGAGCAGTACTTC
-	TRBV6-6	-	TRBJ1-2	CASYSGGGYTF	TGTGCCAGCTACAGCGGCGGTGGCTACACCTTC
-	TRBV2	-	TRBJ1-6	CASSEAQGSSPLHF	TGTGCCAGCAGTGAAGCGCAAGGGTCCTCACCCCTCCACTTT
-	TRBV2	TRBD1	TRBJ1-4	CASSKDRVDEKLFF	TGTGCCAGCAGCAAGGACAGGGTTGATGAAAAACTGTTTTTT
few	TRBV2	TRBD2	TRBJ2-7	CASSEARLANSYEQYF	TGTGCCAGCAGTGAAGCGCGACTAGCGAATTCCTACGAGCAGTACTTC
-	TRBV5-4	TRBD1	TRBJ2-7	CASSLDRVYGEQYF	TGTGCCAGCAGCCTGGACAGGGTGTACGGCGAGCAGTACTTC
-	TRBV5-6	TRBD1	TRBJ2-1	CASSFPGQGLGEQFF	TGTGCCAGCAGCTTCCCGGGACAGGGGCTTGGTGAGCAGTTCTTC
medium-sized	TRBV28	-	TRBJ2-3	CASSFLSGTDTQYF	TGTGCCAGCAGTTTCCTATCAGGCACGGATACGCAGTATTTT
-	TRBV2	TRBD1	TRBJ2-3	CASMNRGLFTDTQYF	TGTGCCAGCATGAACAGGGGGCTTTTCACAGATACGCAGTATTTT
-	TRBV12-3/TRBV12-4	-	TRBJ1-5	CASSFGRDQPQHF	TGTGCCAGCAGTTTCGGGCGCGATCAGCCCCAGCATTTT
-	TRBV12-3/TRBV12-4	-	TRBJ2-1	CASSPGSLEQFF	TGTGCCAGCAGCCCAGGGTCCCTTGAGCAGTTCTTC
-	TRBV5-1	TRBD2	TRBJ2-1	CASSPWGSGKSYNEQFF	TGCGCCAGCAGCCCCTGGGGTAGCGGGAAATCCTACAATGAGCAGTTCTTC
-	TRBV5-1	TRBD1	TRBJ2-7	CASSFINQGALYEQYF	TGCGCCAGCAGCTTCATAAATCAGGGGGCGCTTTACGAGCAGTACTTC
-	TRBV5-6	-	TRBJ1-1	CASSPQWTVGGTEAFF	TGTGCCAGCAGCCCCCAATGGACAGTCGGTGGGACTGAAGCTTTCTTT
-	TRBV30	-	TRBJ2-5	CAWESKTVRETQYF	TGTGCCTGGGAATCCAAGACGGTCCGAGAGACCCAGTACTTC
-	TRBV2	-	TRBJ1-3	CASNLMEGNTIYF	TGTGCCAGCAATTTAATGGAGGGAAACACCATATATTTT
-	TRBV7-2	-	TRBJ1-2	CASSLVSGTVGYTF	TGTGCCAGCAGCTTAGTTTCGGGGACTGTGGGCTACACCTTC
-	TRBV6-2/TRBV6-3	TRBD2	TRBJ2-1	CASSRPSGSSYNEQFF	TGTGCCAGCAGTCGACCTAGCGGGAGCTCCTACAATGAGCAGTTCTTC
few	TRBV4-1	TRBD1	TRBJ2-7	CASSRRDRAYEQYF	TGCGCCAGCAGCCGGCGGGACAGGGCCTACGAGCAGTACTTC
-	TRBV6-5	-	TRBJ1-6	CASSPLGSPLHF	TGTGCCAGCAGTCCCTTGGGGTCACCCCTCCACTTT
-	TRBV2	TRBD1	TRBJ1-6	CARGTATYNSPLHF	TGTGCCAGGGGGACAGCGACCTATAATTCACCCCTCCACTTT
-	TRBV7-9	TRBD1	TRBJ1-2	CASSLGGRGPYGYTF	TGTGCCAGCAGCTTAGGAGGCAGGGGGCCCTATGGCTACACCTTC
-	TRBV18	-	TRBJ2-1	CASSPGWQNNEQFF	TGTGCCAGCTCACCAGGTTGGCAGAATAATGAGCAGTTCTTC
-	TRBV5-1	-	TRBJ1-2	CASSLGQPYGYTF	TGCGCCAGCAGCTTGGGACAGCCATATGGCTACACCTTC
-	TRBV7-2	-	TRBJ1-6	CASSLMAATSHNSPLHF	TGTGCCAGCAGCTTAATGGCGGCCACTTCCCATAATTCACCCCTCCACTTT
-	TRBV7-8	-	TRBJ2-3	CASSPAEGSWADTQYF	TGTGCCAGCAGCCCCGCGGAGGGATCGTGGGCAGATACGCAGTATTTT
few	TRBV18	TRBD2	TRBJ2-5	CASSRYGLAGGETQYF	TGTGCCAGCTCACGTTACGGACTAGCGGGGGGCGAGACCCAGTACTTC
-	TRBV5-1	-	TRBJ1-3	CASSFSSGNTIYF	TGCGCCAGCAGCTTCAGTTCAGGAAACACCATATATTTT
-	TRBV12-3/TRBV12-4	-	TRBJ2-7	CASSLGPTYEQYF	TGTGCCAGCAGTTTAGGACCTACCTACGAGCAGTACTTC
-	TRBV2	-	TRBJ1-1	CASNTGRRDRAFF	TGTGCCAGCAACACCGGACGCCGCGATCGGGCTTTCTTT
-	TRBV18	-	TRBJ2-3	CASSPAESTDTQYF	TGTGCCAGCTCACCAGCAGAGAGCACAGATACGCAGTATTTT
-	TRBV30	-	TRBJ2-5	CAWSRGREITETQYF	TGTGCCTGGAGCCGGGGGCGCGAGATCACCGAGACCCAGTACTTC
-	TRBV20-1	-	TRBJ2-5	CSGGGGETQYF	TGCAGTGGAGGGGGTGGAGAGACCCAGTACTTC
few	TRBV20-1	-	TRBJ1-1	CSASMQVNTEAFF	TGCAGTGCTAGTATGCAGGTTAACACTGAAGCTTTCTTT
-	TRBV9	-	TRBJ1-6	CASSVGQGRAPLHF	TGTGCCAGCAGCGTAGGGCAGGGAAGAGCACCCCTCCACTTT
-	TRBV5-1	-	TRBJ2-3	CASSADHTSTDTQYF	TGCGCCAGCAGCGCAGACCACACTAGCACAGATACGCAGTATTTT
-	TRBV10-1	TRBD2	TRBJ2-1	CASSESRLAGQTSYNEQFF	TGCGCCAGCAGTGAGTCCAGGCTAGCGGGACAAACCTCCTACAATGAGCAGTTCTTC